Included here is one T cell receptor (beta chain) sequence, with context. The antigen remains unidentified. CDR3 length: 15 amino acids. The V end was cut by 5 bases, the J end by 2 bases, with 10 bases between. The V gene's germline CDR1 is MDHEN and CDR2 SYDVKM. This record comes from a study of shared clonotypes between healthy human individuals. Notes on the study in general: Among donors, the sharing of clonotypes was expected to be influenced by sequencing depth. Blood was the only sampled material, and tissue repertoires likely differ.

Sequencing was performed with immunoSEQ multiplex PCR; in TCRdb, only in-frame clones are kept and a portion is missing. Of hundreds of thousands of clones detected, 55% to 75% appear once; the ten largest clones hold around 2%. The chain is built from TRBV28 and TRBJ2-6; D remains unclear. Material: memory CD4+ T cells sorted from blood. Described subset: CD45RA-negative fraction. The TCR sequence derives from a woman in her 30s in good health. The chain's CDR3 is CASSVRPAGANVLTF. The CDR3 coding sequence is TGTGCCAGCAGTGTTCGACCGGCTGGGGCCAACGTCCTGACTTTC.